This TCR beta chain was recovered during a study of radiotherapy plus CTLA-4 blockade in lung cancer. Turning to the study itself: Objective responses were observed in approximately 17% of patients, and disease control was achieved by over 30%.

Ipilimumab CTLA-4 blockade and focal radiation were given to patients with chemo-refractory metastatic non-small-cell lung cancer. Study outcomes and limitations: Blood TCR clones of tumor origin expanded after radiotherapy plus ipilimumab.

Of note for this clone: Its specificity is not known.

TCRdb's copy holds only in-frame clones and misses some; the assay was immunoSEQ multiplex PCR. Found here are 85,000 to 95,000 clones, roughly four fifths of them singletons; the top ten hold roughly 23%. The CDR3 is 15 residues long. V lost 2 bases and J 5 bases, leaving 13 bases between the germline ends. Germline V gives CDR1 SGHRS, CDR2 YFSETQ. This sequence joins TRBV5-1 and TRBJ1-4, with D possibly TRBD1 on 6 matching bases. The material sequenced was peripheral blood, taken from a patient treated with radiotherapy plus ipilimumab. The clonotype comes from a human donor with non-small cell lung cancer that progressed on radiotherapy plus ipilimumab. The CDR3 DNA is TGCGCCAGCAGCTTCACAGGACAGAAAAATGAAAAACTGTTTTTT. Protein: CASSFTGQKNEKLFF.